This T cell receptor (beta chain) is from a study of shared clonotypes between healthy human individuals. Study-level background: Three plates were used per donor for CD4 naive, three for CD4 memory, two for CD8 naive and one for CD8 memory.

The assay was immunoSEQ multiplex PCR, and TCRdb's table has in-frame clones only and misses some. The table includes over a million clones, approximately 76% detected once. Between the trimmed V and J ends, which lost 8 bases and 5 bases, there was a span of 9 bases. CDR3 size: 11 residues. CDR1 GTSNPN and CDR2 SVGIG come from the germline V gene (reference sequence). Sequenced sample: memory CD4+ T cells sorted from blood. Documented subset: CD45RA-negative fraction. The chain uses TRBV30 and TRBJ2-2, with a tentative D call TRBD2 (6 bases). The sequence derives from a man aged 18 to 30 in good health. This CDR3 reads CAGGGTGELFF. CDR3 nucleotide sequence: TGTGCCGGGGGAGGTACCGGGGAGCTGTTTTTT.